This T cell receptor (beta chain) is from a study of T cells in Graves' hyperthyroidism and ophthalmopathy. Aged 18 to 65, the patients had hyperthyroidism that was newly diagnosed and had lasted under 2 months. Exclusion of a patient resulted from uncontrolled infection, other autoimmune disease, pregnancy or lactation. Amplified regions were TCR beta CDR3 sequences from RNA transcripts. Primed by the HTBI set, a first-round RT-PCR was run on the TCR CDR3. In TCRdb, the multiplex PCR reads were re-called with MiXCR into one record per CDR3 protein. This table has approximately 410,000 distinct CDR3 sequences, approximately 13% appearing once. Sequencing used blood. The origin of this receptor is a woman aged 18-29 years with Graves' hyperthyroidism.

The CDR3 reads CATHSLGEENNEQFF. Here the CDR3 DNA reads TGTGCCACCCACTCTTTGGGGGAGGAGAACAATGAGCAGTTCTTC. The genes are TRBV10-3 and TRBJ2-1, with D possibly being TRBD2 (6 bases). CDR1 is ENHRY, CDR2 SYGVKD, per germline. V was cut by 10 bases and J by 5 bases, with 21 bases left in between. This CDR3 is 15 amino acids long.